These 21 T cell receptor beta chains share one sample of origin, sequenced in a study of OX40 agonist ivuxolimab in advanced cancers. Clones were read by immunoSEQ multiplex PCR, and TCRdb kept only the in-frame ones, dropping some. The table has some 78,000 clones, 86% seen once; the top ten hold around 0.94%. Material: CD4+ or CD8+ T cells sorted from blood, obtained in a trial of the OX40 agonist ivuxolimab. These TCRs come from an adult with an advanced solid tumor such as melanoma, head and neck, liver or kidney cancer.

The chain employs TRBV6-5 and TRBJ2-1, with D possibly being TRBD2 (6 bases). Trimming took 7 bases from V and 7 from J, leaving 20 bases between them. CDR1 and CDR2 from the germline V gene are MNHEY and SVGAGI. The CDR3 extends over 15 amino acids. The CDR3 bases are TGTGCCAGCACCACGTGGGAGAAAGGGAGGAATGAGCAGTTCTTC. Translated: CASTTWEKGRNEQFF.

A single count supports this clone. CDR3 nucleotide sequence: TGTGCCAGCAGCGCCGGGACTAGCACCGGGGAGCTGTTTTTT. Residues: CASSAGTSTGELFF. The rearrangement uses TRBV7-3 and TRBJ2-2, with TRBD2 matching 8 bases. The CDR3 spans 14 residues. J gave up 4 bases and V 5 bases, and 3 bases lay outside the gene matches. Germline V lookup: CDR1 SGHTA, CDR2 FQGTGA.

The rearrangement joins TRBV5-1 to TRBJ1-4; unclear D gene. The CDR3 contains 13 residues. Germline loops: CDR1 SGHRS, CDR2 YFSETQ. V lost 4 bases, J lost 0 bases, and 4 bases lay in between. Written as DNA, the CDR3 is TGCGCCAGCAGCGAACCAACTAATGAAAAACTGTTTTTT. Translation: CASSEPTNEKLFF. The full variable domain, its missing parts supplied by reference TRBV5-1 and TRBJ1-4, is KAGVTQTPRYLIKTRGQQVTLSCSPISGHRSVSWYQQTPGQGLQFLFEYFSETQRNKGNFPGRFSGRQFSNSRSEMNVSTLELGDSALYLCASSEPTNEKLFFGSGTQLSVL.

V usage is TRBV6-1 and J usage is TRBJ1-1; D not resolved. Germline loops: CDR1 MNHNS, CDR2 SASEGT. The CDR3 extends over 15 amino acids. V was shortened by 0 bases and J by 2 bases, with 10 bases between the two germline ends. The CDR3 loop reads CASSEALAANTEAFF. CDR3 coding DNA: TGTGCCAGCAGTGAAGCACTCGCAGCCAACACTGAAGCTTTCTTT.

This sequence joins TRBV10-3 and TRBJ1-1; D is perhaps TRBD1 (5 bases). The CDR3 covers 13 residues. CDR1 is ENHRY and CDR2 is SYGVKD in the germline V gene. V lost 10 bases and J lost 3, with 15 bases in between. The CDR3 protein is CASAGTRDTEAFF. CDR3 nucleotides: TGTGCCAGCGCCGGGACTCGGGACACTGAAGCTTTCTTT.

The table lists this clone with a count of one. V and J are TRBV15 and TRBJ1-1, with D perhaps TRBD1 (5 bases). Germline V gene data show CDR1 as LNHNV and CDR2 as YYDKDF (reference sequence). Trimming left V 0 bases short and J 0 bases short, with 8 bases between. The CDR3 totals 15 residues. CDR3 bases: TGTGCCACCAGCAGAGAGGGACTGATGAACACTGAAGCTTTCTTT. This encodes CATSREGLMNTEAFF.

This clone was detected once. The chain couples TRBV19 to TRBJ2-1; 15 nucleotides agree with TRBD2. J lost 5 bases, V lost 5 bases, and 7 bases had no gene match. Germline CDR1 LNHDA, CDR2 SQIVND (reference sequence). The CDR3 has 17 residues. The CDR3, as DNA: TGTGCCAGTAGTGGATGGACTAGCGGGAGGGCTGACAATGAGCAGTTCTTC. It encodes CASSGWTSGRADNEQFF.

The chain links TRBV4-1 to TRBJ2-3; possible D gene TRBD1, 5 bases. Germline-derived CDR1 and CDR2 are MGHRA and YSYEKL. The ends were cut back, 1 base at V and 8 bases at J, with 19 bases in the middle. The CDR3 has 16 residues. The CDR3 DNA reads as TGCGCCAGCAGCCAAGGTCGAGAAGGGTACCAGGGTACGCAGTATTTT. It codes for CASSQGREGYQGTQYF.

In its sample, this clone was seen once. V usage is TRBV5-4 and J usage is TRBJ1-3; no clear D gene. The V end was cut by 1 base, the J end by 0 bases, with 8 bases between. This CDR3 contains 15 residues. The germline V gene encodes CDR1 SGHNT and CDR2 YYREEE (reference sequence). The CDR3 DNA reads as TGTGCCAGCAGCTTGTCAGGTACCTCTGGAAACACCATATATTTT. Translating gives CASSLSGTSGNTIYF.

The count of this clone is one. V is TRBV6-5 and J is TRBJ2-7, with TRBD1 matching 8 bases. There are 15 residues in the CDR3. The ends lost 0 bases at V and 5 bases at J; junction bases unmatched: 6. Germline CDR1 reads MNHEY; CDR2 reads SVGAGI. CDR3: CASSYSGQGANEQYF. The CDR3 bases are TGTGCCAGCAGTTACTCAGGCCAGGGGGCCAACGAGCAGTACTTC.

This chain joins TRBV5-1 and TRBJ2-1, with 10 nucleotides matching TRBD2. The CDR3 length is 15 residues. Germline V lookup: CDR1 SGHRS, CDR2 YFSETQ. The J segment lost 6 bases and the V segment lost 0 bases, leaving 3 bases of the junction unmatched. CDR3 sequence: CASSLDLAGVNEQFF. The CDR3 DNA is TGCGCCAGCAGCTTGGATCTAGCGGGGGTCAATGAGCAGTTCTTC.

The chain couples TRBV25-1 to TRBJ2-7; D unresolved. The CDR3 sequence is 15 residues long. Germline CDR1 is MGHDK and CDR2 is SYGVNS. V lost 1 base to trimming and J lost 2 bases, with 12 bases between them. CDR3 sequence (DNA): TGTGCCAGCAGTGAATGGAACAGAGGTGCCTACGAGCAGTACTTC. It is translated as CASSEWNRGAYEQYF.

This rearrangement joins TRBV6-5 to TRBJ1-1, with TRBD1 matching over 9 bases. The V segment lost 6 bases and the J segment 3 bases; nucleotides outside the gene matches: 5. Germline V CDR1 and CDR2: MNHEY, SVGAGI. The CDR3 has 14 residues. The CDR3: CASSRTGVDTEAFF. The CDR3 bases are TGTGCCAGCAGCCGGACAGGGGTCGACACTGAAGCTTTCTTT.

The rearrangement uses TRBV6-5 and TRBJ1-6, with D possibly matching TRBD1 (5 bases). This CDR3 region has 12 residues. The germline V gene encodes CDR1 MNHEY and CDR2 SVGAGI. V was clipped by 8 bases and J by 7 bases, with 9 bases between them. The DNA of the CDR3 is TGTGCCAGCTGGCAGGGAAATTCACCCCTCCACTTT. Translation: CASWQGNSPLHF.

This CDR3 is CAITPLDGATDTQYF. In nucleotides, the CDR3 is TGTGCCATCACCCCCTTAGATGGGGCCACAGATACGCAGTATTTT. The chain recombines TRBV10-3 with TRBJ2-3; D perhaps matches TRBD1 (5 bases). The CDR3 sequence is 15 residues long. Trimming took off 7 bases at V and 2 bases at J, with 16 bases between the two ends. CDR1 is ENHRY and CDR2 is SYGVKD in the germline V gene.

The genes are TRBV18 and TRBJ2-1, with D perhaps being TRBD1 or TRBD2 (6 bases each). V lost 3 bases to trimming and J lost 7 bases, with 16 bases between them. The CDR3 loop spans 15 amino acids. Germline CDR1 and CDR2: KGHSH and LQKENI. The CDR3 spells CASSPPGGPINEQFF. In nucleotides, the CDR3 is TGTGCCAGCTCACCGCCTGGGGGGCCCATAAATGAGCAGTTCTTC.

This clone is medium-sized by share. The junction departs from the called germline gene at one end, perhaps through a read error. The chain recombines TRBV14 with TRBJ1-2; TRBD1 agrees at 7 bases. Germline V gene data show CDR1 as SGHDN and CDR2 as FVKESK. CDR3 size: 12 residues. This CDR3 reads CASSQEQGRSSF. CDR3 bases: TGTGCCAGCAGCCAAGAACAGGGGAGGTCTTCCTTC.

The CDR3 region has the DNA TGCGCCAGCAGATATCCGGGACAGGGCACTGAAGCTTTCTTT. The encoded protein is CASRYPGQGTEAFF. The chain is built from TRBV5-1 and TRBJ1-1; 9 bases agree with TRBD1. Trimming removed 5 bases from V and 4 bases from J; junction bases left unmatched: 6. Germline lookup yields CDR1 SGHRS and CDR2 YFSETQ. The CDR3 length is 14 residues.

V is TRBV12-5 and J is TRBJ2-4, with D perhaps assigned TRBD1 or TRBD2 (5 bases each). The V end was cut by 5 bases, the J end by 7 bases, with 18 bases between. Germline CDR1 reads LGHNT; CDR2 reads FRNRAP. CDR3 length equals 15 residues. The CDR3 region has the DNA TGTGCTAGTGGTCAAAGTGGGGGATCCTCGAACATTCAGTACTTC. Its protein product is CASGQSGGSSNIQYF.

This sequence joins TRBV2 and TRBJ1-5; D call uncertain. CDR3 size: 13 residues. Trimming left V 5 bases short and J 0 bases short, with 5 bases between. Per germline, CDR1 SNHLY and CDR2 FYNNEI. The CDR3 region is CASSTYSNQPQHF. CDR3 bases: TGTGCCAGCAGTACCTATAGCAATCAGCCCCAGCATTTT.

V and J are TRBV11-3 and TRBJ2-3; 8 bases line up with TRBD2. Per the germline V gene, CDR1 is SGHNT and CDR2 is YENEEA. This CDR3 comprises 14 residues. With 6 bases clipped from V and 2 bases from J, the junction kept 4 bases outside the gene matches. Written as DNA, the CDR3 is TGTGCCAGCAGTTTCGGACTAGCCACAGATACGCAGTATTTT. Its protein is CASSFGLATDTQYF.